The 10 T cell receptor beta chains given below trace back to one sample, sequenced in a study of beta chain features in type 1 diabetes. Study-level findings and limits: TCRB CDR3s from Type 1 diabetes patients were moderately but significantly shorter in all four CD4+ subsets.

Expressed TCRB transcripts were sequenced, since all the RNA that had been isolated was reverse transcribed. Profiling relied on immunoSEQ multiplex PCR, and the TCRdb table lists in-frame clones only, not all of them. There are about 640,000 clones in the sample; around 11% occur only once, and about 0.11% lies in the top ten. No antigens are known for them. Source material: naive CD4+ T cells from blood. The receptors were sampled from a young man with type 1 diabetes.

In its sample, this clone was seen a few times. CDR3 amino acids: CASSSTGTGKEKLFF. The DNA for the CDR3 is TGCGCCAGCAGCTCCACCGGGACAGGGAAAGAAAAACTGTTTTTT. The gene calls are TRBV5-1 and TRBJ1-4, with 9 bases lining up with TRBD1. The CDR3 is made up of 15 amino acids. Germline CDR1 is SGHRS and CDR2 is YFSETQ. V lost 3 bases, J lost 8 bases, and 8 bases stayed unmatched.

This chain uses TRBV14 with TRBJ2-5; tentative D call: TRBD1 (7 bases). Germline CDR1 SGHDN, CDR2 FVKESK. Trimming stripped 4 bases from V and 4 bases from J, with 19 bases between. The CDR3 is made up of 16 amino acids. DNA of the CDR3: TGTGCCAGCAGCCCCCGGAGGGGGCATTTGGGAGAGACCCAGTACTTC. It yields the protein CASSPRRGHLGETQYF.

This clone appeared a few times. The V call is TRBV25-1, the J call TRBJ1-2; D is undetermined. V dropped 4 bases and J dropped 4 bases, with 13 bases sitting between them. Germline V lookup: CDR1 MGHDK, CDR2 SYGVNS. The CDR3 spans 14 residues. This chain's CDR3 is CASSGLREAYGYTF. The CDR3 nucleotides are TGTGCCAGCAGTGGGCTCCGGGAGGCCTATGGCTACACCTTC.

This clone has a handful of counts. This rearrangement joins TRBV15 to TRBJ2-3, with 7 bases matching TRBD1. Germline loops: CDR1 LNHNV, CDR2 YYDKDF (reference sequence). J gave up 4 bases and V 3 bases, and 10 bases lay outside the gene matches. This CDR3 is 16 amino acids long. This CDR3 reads CATSSAIGRGPDTQYF. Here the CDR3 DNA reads TGTGCCACCAGCAGTGCAATTGGTAGGGGGCCAGATACGCAGTATTTT.

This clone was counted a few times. The CDR3 DNA is TGTGCCACCGAACAACCGGGCAATGAGCAGTTCTTC. Amino acids: CATEQPGNEQFF. V usage is TRBV2 and J usage is TRBJ2-1; no clear D gene. Germline CDR1 and CDR2: SNHLY and FYNNEI. Between the trimmed V and J ends, which lost 10 bases and 6 bases, there was a span of 13 bases. This CDR3 spans 12 amino acids.

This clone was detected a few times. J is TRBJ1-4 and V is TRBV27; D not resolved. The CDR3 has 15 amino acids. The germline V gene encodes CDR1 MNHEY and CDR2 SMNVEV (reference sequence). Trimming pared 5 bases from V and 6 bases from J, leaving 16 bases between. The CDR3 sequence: CASSAQSSPDEKLFF. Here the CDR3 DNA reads TGTGCCAGCAGTGCTCAGAGTTCGCCGGATGAAAAACTGTTTTTT.

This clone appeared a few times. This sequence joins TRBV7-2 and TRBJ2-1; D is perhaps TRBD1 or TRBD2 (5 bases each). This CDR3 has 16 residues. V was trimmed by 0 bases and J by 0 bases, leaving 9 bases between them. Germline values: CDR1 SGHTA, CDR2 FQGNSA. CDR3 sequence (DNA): TGTGCCAGCAGCTTAGCGTGGGGGAGCTCCTACAATGAGCAGTTCTTC. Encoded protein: CASSLAWGSSYNEQFF.

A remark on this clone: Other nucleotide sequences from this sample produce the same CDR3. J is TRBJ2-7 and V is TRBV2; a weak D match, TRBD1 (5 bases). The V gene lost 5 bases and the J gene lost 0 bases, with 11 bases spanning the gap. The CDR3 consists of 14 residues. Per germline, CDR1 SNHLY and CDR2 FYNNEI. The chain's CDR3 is CASSRQGNSYEQYF. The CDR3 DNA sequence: TGTGCCAGCAGTCGGCAGGGAAACTCCTACGAGCAGTACTTC.

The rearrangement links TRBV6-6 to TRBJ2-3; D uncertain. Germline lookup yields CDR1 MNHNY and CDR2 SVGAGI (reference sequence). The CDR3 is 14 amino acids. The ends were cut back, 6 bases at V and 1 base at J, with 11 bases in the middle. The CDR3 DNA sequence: TGTGCCAGCAGCCCCGTGAGCGGCACAGATACGCAGTATTTT. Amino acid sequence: CASSPVSGTDTQYF.

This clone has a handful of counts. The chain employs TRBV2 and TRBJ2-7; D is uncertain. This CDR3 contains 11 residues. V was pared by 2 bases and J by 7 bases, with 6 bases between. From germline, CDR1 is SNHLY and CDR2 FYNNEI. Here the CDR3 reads CASSELVEQYF. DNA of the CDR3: TGTGCCAGCAGTGAACTGGTTGAGCAGTACTTC.